The 14 T cell receptor beta chains given below trace back to one sample, sequenced in a study of blood T cell repertoires in COVID-19. Assay: immunoSEQ multiplex PCR; the TCRdb copy retains only in-frame clones and omits some. The table records about 380,000 clones, roughly 85% of them present only once. Sample: peripheral blood. The receptors here all came from a young woman with acute or convalescent COVID-19.

J is TRBJ2-1 and V is TRBV4-1; unclear D gene. The CDR3 is 19 amino acids. V lost 1 base, J lost 0 bases, and 19 bases lay in between. Per the germline V gene, CDR1 is MGHRA and CDR2 is YSYEKL. CDR3 sequence reads: CASSQVGVDRLNSYNEQFF. The DNA for the CDR3 is TGCGCCAGCAGCCAAGTAGGAGTTGACCGGTTGAACTCCTACAATGAGCAGTTCTTC.

This CDR3 reads CAWGRGGLADTQYF. The DNA of the CDR3 is TGTGCCTGGGGACGGGGGGGGCTAGCAGATACGCAGTATTTT. The rearrangement joins TRBV30 to TRBJ2-3; 8 bases are a match to TRBD2. The junction had 8 bases not matched to a gene; V was cut back by 5 bases and J by 4 bases. CDR3 length: 14 amino acids. Germline loops: CDR1 GTSNPN, CDR2 SVGIG (reference sequence).

The gene calls are TRBV7-9 and TRBJ1-2; weak D call: TRBD1 (5 bases). V gave up 1 base and J gave up 4 bases, with 10 bases separating them. CDR1 and CDR2 (germline): SEHNR, FQNEAQ (reference sequence). The CDR3 totals 14 residues. In DNA, the CDR3 is TGTGCCAGCAGCTTAGAGGCGGGGCTCTATGGCTACACCTTC. Its protein product is CASSLEAGLYGYTF. Supplemented by reference TRBV7-9 and TRBJ1-2, the full variable domain reads DTGVSQNPRHKITKRGQNVTFRCDPISEHNRLYWYRQTLGQGPEFLTYFQNEAQLEKSRLLSDRFSAERPKGSFSTLEIQRTEQGDSAMYLCASSLEAGLYGYTFGSGTRLTVV.

The chain uses TRBV6-5 and TRBJ1-2; D might be TRBD1 (5 bases). Germline CDR1 and CDR2: MNHEY and SVGAGI. Trimming took off 5 bases at V and 4 bases at J, with 14 bases between the two ends. The CDR3 has 14 amino acids. CDR3 in amino acids: CASSPPGGPYGYTF. Here the CDR3 DNA reads TGTGCCAGCAGTCCCCCGGGGGGTCCCTATGGCTACACCTTC.

Details on this clone: One end of the junction fails to match germline, which may point to a read error. The V call is TRBV11-2, the J call TRBJ1-1, with D tentatively TRBD1 (6 bases). The CDR3 totals 17 residues. Germline V gives CDR1 SGHAT, CDR2 FQNNGV. The CDR3 spells CASTPFSLKAPPGAVPF. CDR3 nucleotides: TGTGCCAGCACCCCTTTTTCTCTTAAAGCCCCCCCAGGGGCGGTCCCCTTT.

The genes are TRBV19 and TRBJ1-5; D is unclear. Germline CDR1 reads LNHDA; CDR2 reads SQIVND (reference sequence). Trimming left V 0 bases short and J 4 bases short, with 10 bases between. The CDR3 length is 15 residues. This CDR3 reads CASSIDPVENQPQHF. Written as DNA, the CDR3 is TGTGCCAGTAGTATAGATCCGGTGGAGAATCAGCCCCAGCATTTT.

As to this clone: At the DNA level, this CDR3 is encoded by other sequences in the same sample as well. The genes are TRBV6-5 and TRBJ1-2, with D tentatively TRBD1 (5 bases). The V end lost 0 bases, the J end lost 5 bases, and 10 bases lay between the germline ends. Germline V CDR1 and CDR2: MNHEY, SVGAGI. The CDR3 is made up of 14 amino acids. CDR3 bases: TGTGCCAGCAGTTACTCTGGGGGGGGGTATGGCTACACCTTC. Protein product: CASSYSGGGYGYTF.

For this clone: This likely reflects a read error, since a far larger clone is one base away. The chain uses TRBV11-1 and TRBJ1-1; 10 bases line up with TRBD1. The CDR3 is 13 residues long. Germline CDR1 reads SGHAT; CDR2 reads FQDESV (reference sequence). V was pared by 6 bases and J by 4 bases, with 2 bases of the junction left unmatched. The CDR3 loop is CASSWTGGTEAFF. The CDR3 DNA reads TGTGCCAGCAGTTGGACAGGGGGCACTGAAGCTTTCTTT.

J is TRBJ2-7 and V is TRBV6-5; 12 nucleotides agree with TRBD2. The CDR3 totals 14 residues. V lost 11 bases to trimming and J lost 7 bases; unmatched junction nucleotides: 12. The V gene's germline CDR1 is MNHEY and CDR2 SVGAGI. CDR3 amino acids: CAASGGLAGFEQYF. CDR3 sequence (DNA): TGTGCCGCCTCAGGGGGACTAGCGGGCTTTGAGCAGTACTTC.

V usage is TRBV5-6 and J usage is TRBJ1-5; D gene ambiguous. The germline V gene has CDR1 SGHDT and CDR2 YYEEEE. The CDR3 contains 14 residues. V lost 7 bases, J lost 2 bases, and 13 bases lay in between. In DNA, the CDR3 is TGTGCCAGCGCCTTCCGGGAGGGCAATCAGCCCCAGCATTTT. Amino acids: CASAFREGNQPQHF.

This sequence joins TRBV9 and TRBJ1-2, with D perhaps TRBD1 (5 bases). The germline V and J ends were trimmed by 5 bases and 8 bases, with 16 bases remaining between them. CDR3 length: 13 amino acids. The germline V gene has CDR1 SGDLS and CDR2 YYNGEE. The CDR3 bases are TGTGCCAGCAGATCGGGACTCACGCGGGGCTACACCTTC. Translation: CASRSGLTRGYTF.

The V gene is TRBV10-2, the J gene TRBJ2-5; 7 bases align to TRBD2. The germline V gene encodes CDR1 WSHSY and CDR2 SAAADI. V gave up 4 bases and J gave up 1 base; unmatched junction bases: 9. This CDR3 is 16 amino acids long. The CDR3 loop is CASSVWSLAVQETQYF. CDR3 nucleotide sequence: TGCGCCAGCAGTGTATGGTCCCTAGCGGTCCAAGAGACCCAGTACTTC.

This clone was observed a handful of times. The chain's CDR3 is CASSHGQGNTEAFF. CDR3 coding DNA: TGTGCCAGCAGCCATGGACAGGGAAACACTGAAGCTTTCTTT. The chain uses TRBV7-8 and TRBJ1-1, with TRBD1 identical over 8 bases. CDR1 is SGHVS, CDR2 FQNEAQ, per germline. V dropped 5 bases and J dropped 2; count of bases not matched to a gene: 4. The CDR3 contains 14 residues.

This chain joins TRBV11-2 and TRBJ1-4, with D tentatively TRBD1 (5 bases). The germline CDR1 and CDR2 sequences are SGHAT and FQNNGV. Trimming stripped 2 bases from V and 5 bases from J, with 9 bases between. This CDR3 comprises 14 residues. CDR3 coding DNA: TGTGCCAGCAGCTTATCAGGGCAAAATGAAAAACTGTTTTTT. Its translation is CASSLSGQNEKLFF. The whole variable domain, filled in from reference TRBV11-2 and TRBJ1-4, reads EAGVAQSPRYKIIEKRQSVAFWCNPISGHATLYWYQQILGQGPKLLIQFQNNGVVDDSQLPKDRFSAERLKGVDSTLKIQPAKLEDSAVYLCASSLSGQNEKLFFGSGTQLSVL.